The source of this T cell receptor (beta chain) is a study of T cells in Graves' hyperthyroidism and ophthalmopathy. This clonotype was seen many times. Amplification targeted TCR beta CDR3 regions from RNA transcripts. HTBI primers were the set used in a first-round RT-PCR of the TCR CDR3. TCRdb passed the multiplex PCR reads through MiXCR, listing each CDR3 protein once. The sample holds some 360,000 distinct CDR3 sequences, approximately 14% seen once. Researchers defined stable Graves' hyperthyroidism as no ophthalmopathy progression within 18 months. CDR1 SGHAT and CDR2 FQNNGV come from the germline V gene. The CDR3 has 15 amino acids. Unmatched junction bases numbered 3, after V lost 5 bases and J lost 0 bases.

The V gene is TRBV11-2, the J gene TRBJ2-1; 8 nucleotides line up with TRBD1. Sequenced material: blood. This receptor was obtained from an older woman with Graves' hyperthyroidism. The CDR3 DNA sequence: TGTGCCAGCAGCGGACAGGGAGGCTCCTACAATGAGCAGTTCTTC. Translation: CASSGQGGSYNEQFF.